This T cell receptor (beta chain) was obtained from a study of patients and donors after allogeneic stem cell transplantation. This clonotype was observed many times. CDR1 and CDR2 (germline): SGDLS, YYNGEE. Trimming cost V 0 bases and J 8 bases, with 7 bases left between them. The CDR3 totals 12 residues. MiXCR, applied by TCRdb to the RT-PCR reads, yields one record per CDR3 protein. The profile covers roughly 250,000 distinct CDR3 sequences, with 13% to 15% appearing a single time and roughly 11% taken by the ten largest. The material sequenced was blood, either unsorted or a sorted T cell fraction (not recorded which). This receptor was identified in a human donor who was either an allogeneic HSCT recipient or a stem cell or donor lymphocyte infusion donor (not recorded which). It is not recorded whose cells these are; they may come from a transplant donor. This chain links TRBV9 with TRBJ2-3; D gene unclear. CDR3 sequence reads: CASSVVGFTQYF. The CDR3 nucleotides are TGTGCCAGCAGCGTAGTAGGGTTTACGCAGTATTTT.